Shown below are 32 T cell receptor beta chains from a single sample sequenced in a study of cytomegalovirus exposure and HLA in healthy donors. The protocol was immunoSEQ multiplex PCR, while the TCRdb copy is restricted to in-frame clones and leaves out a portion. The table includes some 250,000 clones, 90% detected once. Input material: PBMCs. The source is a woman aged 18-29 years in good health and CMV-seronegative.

This CDR3 reads CASSQDGRGSGYGYTF. CDR3 bases: TGCGCCAGCAGCCAAGATGGAAGGGGTTCCGGCTATGGCTACACCTTC. The chain has TRBV4-3 and TRBJ1-2, with D perhaps TRBD1 (5 bases). V was pared by 0 bases and J by 4 bases, with 15 bases between. The V gene's germline CDR1 is LGHNA and CDR2 YSLEER. CDR3 length equals 16 residues.

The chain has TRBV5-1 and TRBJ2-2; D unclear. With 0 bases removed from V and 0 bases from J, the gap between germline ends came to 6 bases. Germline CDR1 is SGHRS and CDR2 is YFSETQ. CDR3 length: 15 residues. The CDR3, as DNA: TGCGCCAGCAGCTTGGCCGGGTCGAACACCGGGGAGCTGTTTTTT. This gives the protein CASSLAGSNTGELFF.

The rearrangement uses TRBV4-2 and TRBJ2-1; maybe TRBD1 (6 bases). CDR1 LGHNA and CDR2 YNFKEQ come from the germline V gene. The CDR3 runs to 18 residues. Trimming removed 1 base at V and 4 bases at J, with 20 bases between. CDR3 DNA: TGTGCCAGCAGCCAAGGCCCCCGGACAGTGGGTGGGTACAATGAGCAGTTCTTC. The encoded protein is CASSQGPRTVGGYNEQFF.

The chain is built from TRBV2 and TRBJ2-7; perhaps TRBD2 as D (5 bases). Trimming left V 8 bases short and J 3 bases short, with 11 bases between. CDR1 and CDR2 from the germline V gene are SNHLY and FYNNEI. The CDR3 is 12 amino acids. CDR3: CASHGLGYEQYF. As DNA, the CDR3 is TGTGCCAGCCACGGACTGGGCTACGAGCAGTACTTC.

The CDR3 loop is CASSLAGTGTLYGYTF. CDR3 coding DNA: TGTGCCAGCAGCTTAGCGGGGACAGGGACCCTCTATGGCTACACCTTC. The chain employs TRBV7-2 and TRBJ1-2; 9 bases fit TRBD1. The germline CDR1 and CDR2 sequences are SGHTA and FQGNSA. With 0 bases clipped from V and 4 bases from J, the junction kept 6 bases outside the gene matches. The CDR3 is made up of 16 amino acids.

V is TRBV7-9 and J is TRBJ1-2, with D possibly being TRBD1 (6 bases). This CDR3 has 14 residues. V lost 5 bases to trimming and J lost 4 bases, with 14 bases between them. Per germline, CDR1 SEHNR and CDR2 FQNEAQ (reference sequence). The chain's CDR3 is CASSPSQGSYGYTF. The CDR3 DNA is TGTGCCAGCAGCCCCTCGCAGGGGAGCTATGGCTACACCTTC. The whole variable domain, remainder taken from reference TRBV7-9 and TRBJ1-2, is DTGVSQNPRHKITKRGQNVTFRCDPISEHNRLYWYRQTLGQGPEFLTYFQNEAQLEKSRLLSDRFSAERPKGSFSTLEIQRTEQGDSAMYLCASSPSQGSYGYTFGSGTRLTVV.

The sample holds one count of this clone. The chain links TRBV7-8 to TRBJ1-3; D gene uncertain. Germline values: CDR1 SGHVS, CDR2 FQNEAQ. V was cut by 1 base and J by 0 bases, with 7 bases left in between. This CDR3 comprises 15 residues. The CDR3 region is CASSLEAASGNTIYF. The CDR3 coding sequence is TGTGCCAGCAGCTTAGAGGCGGCCTCTGGAAACACCATATATTTT. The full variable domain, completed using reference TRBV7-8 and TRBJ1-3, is GAGVSQSPRYKVAKRGQDVALRCDPISGHVSLFWYQQALGQGPEFLTYFQNEAQLDKSGLPSDRFFAERPEGSVSTLKIQRTQQEDSAVYLCASSLEAASGNTIYFGEGSWLTVV.

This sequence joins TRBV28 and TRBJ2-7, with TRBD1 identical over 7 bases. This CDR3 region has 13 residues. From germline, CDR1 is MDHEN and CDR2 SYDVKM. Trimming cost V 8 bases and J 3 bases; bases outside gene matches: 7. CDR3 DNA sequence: TGTGCCAGCTCGGGACAGAGCCACTACGAGCAGTACGTC. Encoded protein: CASSGQSHYEQYV.

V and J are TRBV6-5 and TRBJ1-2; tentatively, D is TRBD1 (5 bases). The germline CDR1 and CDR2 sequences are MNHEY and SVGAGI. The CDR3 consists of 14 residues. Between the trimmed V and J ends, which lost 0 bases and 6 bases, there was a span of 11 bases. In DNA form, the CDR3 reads TGTGCCAGCAGTTACTCCCAGGGTAGAAATGGCTACACCTTC. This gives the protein CASSYSQGRNGYTF.

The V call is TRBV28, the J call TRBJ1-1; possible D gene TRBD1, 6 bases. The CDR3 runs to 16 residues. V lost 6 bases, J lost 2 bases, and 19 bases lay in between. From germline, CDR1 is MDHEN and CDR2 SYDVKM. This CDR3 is CASSPPPWGHNTEAFF. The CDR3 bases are TGTGCCAGCAGCCCGCCTCCATGGGGGCACAACACTGAAGCTTTCTTT.

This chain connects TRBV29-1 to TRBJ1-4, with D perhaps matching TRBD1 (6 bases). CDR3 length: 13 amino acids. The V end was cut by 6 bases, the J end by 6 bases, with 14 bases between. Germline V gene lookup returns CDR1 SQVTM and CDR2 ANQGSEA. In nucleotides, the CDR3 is TGCAGCGTAGTACAGGGAGGGGATGAAAAACTGTTTTTT. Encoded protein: CSVVQGGDEKLFF. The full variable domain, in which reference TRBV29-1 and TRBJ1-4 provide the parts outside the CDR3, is SAVISQKPSRDICQRGTSLTIQCQVDSQVTMMFWYRQQPGQSLTLIATANQGSEATYESGFVIDKFPISRPNLTFSTLTVSNMSPEDSSIYLCSVVQGGDEKLFFGSGTQLSVL.

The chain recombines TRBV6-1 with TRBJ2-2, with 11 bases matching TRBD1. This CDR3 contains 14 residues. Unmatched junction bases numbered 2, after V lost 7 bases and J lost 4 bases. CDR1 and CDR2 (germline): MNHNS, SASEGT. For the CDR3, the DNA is TGTGCCAGCACCGGACAGGGGGCCACCGGGGAGCTGTTTTTT. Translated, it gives CASTGQGATGELFF.

This chain's CDR3 is CASSDDRGEETQYF. Here the CDR3 DNA reads TGTGCCAGCAGTGACGACAGGGGGGAGGAGACCCAGTACTTC. The V gene is TRBV2, the J gene TRBJ2-5, with 9 bases lining up with TRBD1. V lost 3 bases, J lost 5 bases, and 4 bases stayed unmatched. Germline V gives CDR1 SNHLY, CDR2 FYNNEI. The CDR3 has 14 amino acids.

CDR3 loop: CASSVQPNQPQHF. As DNA, the CDR3 is TGTGCCAGCAGTGTACAACCAAATCAGCCCCAGCATTTT. The V gene is TRBV6-1, the J gene TRBJ1-5; D ambiguous. V was shortened by 4 bases and J by 4 bases, with 8 bases between the two germline ends. The CDR3 covers 13 residues. Germline loops: CDR1 MNHNS, CDR2 SASEGT.

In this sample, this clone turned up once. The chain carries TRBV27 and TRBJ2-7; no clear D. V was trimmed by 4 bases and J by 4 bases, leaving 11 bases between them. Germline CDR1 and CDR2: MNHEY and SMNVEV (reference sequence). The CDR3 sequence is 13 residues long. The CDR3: CASSSRIPYEQYF. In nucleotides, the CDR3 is TGTGCCAGCAGTTCGCGGATACCTTACGAGCAGTACTTC.

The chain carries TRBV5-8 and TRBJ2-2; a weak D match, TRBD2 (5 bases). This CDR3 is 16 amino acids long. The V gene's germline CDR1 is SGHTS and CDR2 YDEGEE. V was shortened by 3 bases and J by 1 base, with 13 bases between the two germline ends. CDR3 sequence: CASSWERLKNTGELFF. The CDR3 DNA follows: TGTGCCAGCAGCTGGGAGAGGCTGAAGAACACCGGGGAGCTGTTTTTT.

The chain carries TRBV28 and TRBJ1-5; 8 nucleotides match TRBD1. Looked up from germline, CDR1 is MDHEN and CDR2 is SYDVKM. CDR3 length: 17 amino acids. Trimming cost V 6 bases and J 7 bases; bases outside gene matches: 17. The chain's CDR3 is CASRPRIKDRAEQPQHF. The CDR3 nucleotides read TGTGCCAGCAGGCCCAGAATCAAGGACAGGGCGGAGCAGCCCCAGCATTTT.

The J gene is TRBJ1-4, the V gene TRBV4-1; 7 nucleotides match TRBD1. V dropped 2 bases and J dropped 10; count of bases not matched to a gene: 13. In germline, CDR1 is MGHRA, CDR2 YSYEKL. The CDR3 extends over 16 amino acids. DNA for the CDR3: TGCGCCAGCAGCCAAACCTCGGGGACAGCGAGGGGAAAACTGTTTTTT. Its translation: CASSQTSGTARGKLFF.

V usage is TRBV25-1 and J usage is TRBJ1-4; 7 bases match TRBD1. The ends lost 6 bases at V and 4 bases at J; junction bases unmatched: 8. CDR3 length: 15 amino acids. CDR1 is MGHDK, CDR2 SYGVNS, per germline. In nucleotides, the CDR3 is TGTGCCAGCAGACGAGGACAGGACGGTAATGAAAAACTGTTTTTT. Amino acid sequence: CASRRGQDGNEKLFF.

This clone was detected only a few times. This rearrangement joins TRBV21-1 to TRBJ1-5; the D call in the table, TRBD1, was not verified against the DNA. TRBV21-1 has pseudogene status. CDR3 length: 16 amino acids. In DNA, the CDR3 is TGTGCCAGCAGCAAAGTAAGGGGCTCGGGCAATCAGCCCCAGCATTTT. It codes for CASSKVRGSGNQPQHF.

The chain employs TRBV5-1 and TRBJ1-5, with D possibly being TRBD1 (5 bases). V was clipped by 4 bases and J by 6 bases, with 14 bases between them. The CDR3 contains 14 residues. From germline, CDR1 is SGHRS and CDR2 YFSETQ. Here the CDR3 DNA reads TGCGCCAGCAGCGTGGACCAGGGAGGTCAGCCCCAGCATTTT. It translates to CASSVDQGGQPQHF.

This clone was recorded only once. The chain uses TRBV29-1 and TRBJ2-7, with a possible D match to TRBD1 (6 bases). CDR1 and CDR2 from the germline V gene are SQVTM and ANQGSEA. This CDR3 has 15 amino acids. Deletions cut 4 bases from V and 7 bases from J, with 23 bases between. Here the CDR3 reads CSVGSEGHLLGEQYF. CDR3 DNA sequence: TGCAGCGTTGGGAGTGAGGGACACCTTTTAGGGGAGCAGTACTTC.

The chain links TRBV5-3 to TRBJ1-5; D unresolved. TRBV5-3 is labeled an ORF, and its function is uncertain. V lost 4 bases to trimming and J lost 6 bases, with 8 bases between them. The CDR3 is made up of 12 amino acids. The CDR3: CARSIKSQPQHF. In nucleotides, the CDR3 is TGTGCCAGAAGCATTAAGAGTCAGCCCCAGCATTTT.

The CDR3 sequence is CASSRQGAPGGYTF. Written as DNA, the CDR3 is TGTGCCAGCAGCCGACAGGGGGCGCCGGGTGGCTACACCTTC. J is TRBJ1-2 and V is TRBV6-6; TRBD1 matches at 10 bases. After removal of 6 bases from V and 7 bases from J, the junction contained 8 bases not matched to a gene. From germline, CDR1 is MNHNY and CDR2 SVGAGI (reference sequence). The CDR3 sequence is 14 residues long.

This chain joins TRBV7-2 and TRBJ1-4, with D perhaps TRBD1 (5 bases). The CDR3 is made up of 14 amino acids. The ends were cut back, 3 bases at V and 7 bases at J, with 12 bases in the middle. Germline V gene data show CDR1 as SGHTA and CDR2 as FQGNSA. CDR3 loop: CASSFGGSGEKLFF. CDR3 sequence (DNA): TGTGCCAGCAGCTTCGGGGGATCGGGTGAAAAACTGTTTTTT.

The CDR3 protein is CASRPTGHGYTF. The DNA for the CDR3 is TGTGCCAGCAGACCGACAGGGCATGGCTACACCTTC. The chain has TRBV6-5 and TRBJ1-2; 7 nucleotides align to TRBD1. CDR1 MNHEY and CDR2 SVGAGI come from the germline V gene. The CDR3 has 12 amino acids. Trimming took 6 bases from V and 6 from J; bases not matched to a gene: 4.

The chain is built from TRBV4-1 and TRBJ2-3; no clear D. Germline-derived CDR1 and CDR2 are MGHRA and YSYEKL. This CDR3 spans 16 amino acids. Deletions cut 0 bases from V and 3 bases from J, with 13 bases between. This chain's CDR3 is CASSQDPPGWTDTQYF. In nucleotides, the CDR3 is TGCGCCAGCAGCCAAGATCCCCCGGGTTGGACAGATACGCAGTATTTT.

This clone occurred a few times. The CDR3 nucleotides read TGCGCCAGCAGCTCCCGGACAGACTCCAGCACAGATACGCAGTATTTT. It codes for CASSSRTDSSTDTQYF. The chain couples TRBV5-1 to TRBJ2-3; a possible D gene is TRBD1 (6 bases). V dropped 3 bases and J dropped 0 bases, with 14 bases sitting between them. CDR3 length equals 16 residues. In germline, CDR1 is SGHRS, CDR2 YFSETQ.

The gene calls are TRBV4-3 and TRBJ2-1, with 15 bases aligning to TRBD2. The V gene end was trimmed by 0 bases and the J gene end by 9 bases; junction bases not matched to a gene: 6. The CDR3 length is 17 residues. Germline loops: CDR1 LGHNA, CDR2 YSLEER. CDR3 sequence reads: CASSQDWTSGGAGEQFF. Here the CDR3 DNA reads TGCGCCAGCAGCCAAGATTGGACTAGCGGGGGGGCCGGTGAGCAGTTCTTC.

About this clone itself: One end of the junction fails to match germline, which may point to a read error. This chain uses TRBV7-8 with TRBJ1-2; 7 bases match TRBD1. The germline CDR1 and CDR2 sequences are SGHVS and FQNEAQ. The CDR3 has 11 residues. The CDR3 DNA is TGTGCCAGCAGCCCCCCGGGACAGCTCTTCTTC. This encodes CASSPPGQLFF.

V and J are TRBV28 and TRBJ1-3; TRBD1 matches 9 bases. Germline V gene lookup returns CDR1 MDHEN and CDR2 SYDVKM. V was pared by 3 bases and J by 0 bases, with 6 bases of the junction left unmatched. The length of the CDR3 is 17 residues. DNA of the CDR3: TGTGCCAGCAGTTTTCAACCGGGACAGGGCTCTGGAAACACCATATATTTT. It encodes CASSFQPGQGSGNTIYF.

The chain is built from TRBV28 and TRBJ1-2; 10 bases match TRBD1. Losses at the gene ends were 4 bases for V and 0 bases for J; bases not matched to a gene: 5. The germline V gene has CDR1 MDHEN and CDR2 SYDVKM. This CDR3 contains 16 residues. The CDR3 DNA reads TGTGCCAGCAGTTCGGACAGGGGGACGGCTAACTATGGCTACACCTTC. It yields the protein CASSSDRGTANYGYTF.